This TCR beta chain is from a study of OX40 agonist ivuxolimab in advanced cancers. Study-level information: The treatment was a fully human IgG2 OX40 agonist, ivuxolimab. Findings and limits, study-wide: Low clonal expansion, among the lowest seen, marked partial responders at 0.1-3.0 mg/kg. The mean number of expanded clones was higher in CD8+ T cells than in CD4+. At 0.1 to 3.0 mg/kg and by week 6, clonal expansion occurred in CD4+ and CD8+ blood T cells.

CDR1 is KGHSH and CDR2 is LQKENI in the germline V gene. CDR3 length: 13 amino acids. With 3 bases removed from V and 6 bases from J, the gap between germline ends came to 11 bases. Details on this clone: The target antigen is unknown.

Assay used: immunoSEQ multiplex PCR; TCRdb lists only in-frame clones, some missing. The sample shows some 95,000 clones, roughly 87% of them seen only once. The sequence was obtained from an adult with an advanced solid tumor such as melanoma, head and neck, liver or kidney cancer. Sample: CD4+ or CD8+ T cells sorted from blood, taken in a trial of the OX40 agonist ivuxolimab. J is TRBJ1-1 and V is TRBV18; no clear D gene. DNA for the CDR3: TGTGCCAGCTCACCCAGTACAGACGCTGAAGCTTTCTTT. Protein: CASSPSTDAEAFF.